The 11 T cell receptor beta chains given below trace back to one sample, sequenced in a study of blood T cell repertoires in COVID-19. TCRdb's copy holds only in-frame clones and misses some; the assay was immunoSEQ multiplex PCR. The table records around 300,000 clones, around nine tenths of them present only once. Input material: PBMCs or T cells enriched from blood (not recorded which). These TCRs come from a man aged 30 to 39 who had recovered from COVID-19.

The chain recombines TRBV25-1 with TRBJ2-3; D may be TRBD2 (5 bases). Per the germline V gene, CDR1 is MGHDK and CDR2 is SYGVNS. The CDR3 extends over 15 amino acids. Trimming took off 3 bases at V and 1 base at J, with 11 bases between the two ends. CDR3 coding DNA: TGTGCCAGCAGTGATATGATCGGGGGCACAGATACGCAGTATTTT. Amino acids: CASSDMIGGTDTQYF.

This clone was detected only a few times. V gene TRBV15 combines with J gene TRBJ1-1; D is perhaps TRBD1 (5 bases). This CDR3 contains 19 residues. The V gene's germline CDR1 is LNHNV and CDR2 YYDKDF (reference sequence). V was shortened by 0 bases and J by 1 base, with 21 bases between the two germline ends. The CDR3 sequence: CATSRDERGRGKRNTEAFF. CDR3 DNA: TGTGCCACCAGCAGAGACGAACGGGGACGGGGGAAGAGGAACACTGAAGCTTTCTTT.

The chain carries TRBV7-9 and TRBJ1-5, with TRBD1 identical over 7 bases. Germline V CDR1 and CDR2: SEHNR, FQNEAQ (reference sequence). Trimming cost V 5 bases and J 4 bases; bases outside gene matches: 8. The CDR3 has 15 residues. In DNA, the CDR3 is TGTGCCAGCAGCCCGGACAGGTCCCCGAATCAGCCCCAGCATTTT. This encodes CASSPDRSPNQPQHF.

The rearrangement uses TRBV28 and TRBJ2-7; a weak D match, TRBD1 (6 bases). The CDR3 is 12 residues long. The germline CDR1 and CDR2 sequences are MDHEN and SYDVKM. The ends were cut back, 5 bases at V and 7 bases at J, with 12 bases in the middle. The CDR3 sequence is CASSQGSWEQYF. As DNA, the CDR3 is TGTGCCAGCAGTCAGGGGAGTTGGGAGCAGTACTTC.

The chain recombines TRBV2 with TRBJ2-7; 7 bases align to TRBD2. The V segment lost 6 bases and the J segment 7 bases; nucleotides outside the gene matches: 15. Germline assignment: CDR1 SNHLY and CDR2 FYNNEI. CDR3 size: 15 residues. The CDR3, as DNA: TGTGCCAGCAGCTTTCTAGGGAGGGAAGGCCTTGAGCAGTACTTC. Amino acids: CASSFLGREGLEQYF.

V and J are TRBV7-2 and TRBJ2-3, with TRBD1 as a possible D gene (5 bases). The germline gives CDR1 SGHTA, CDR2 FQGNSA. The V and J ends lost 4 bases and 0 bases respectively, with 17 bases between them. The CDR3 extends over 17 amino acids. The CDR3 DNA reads TGTGCCAGCAGCTCCTCTAAGGGGCCTTCTAGCACAGATACGCAGTATTTT. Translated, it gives CASSSSKGPSSTDTQYF.

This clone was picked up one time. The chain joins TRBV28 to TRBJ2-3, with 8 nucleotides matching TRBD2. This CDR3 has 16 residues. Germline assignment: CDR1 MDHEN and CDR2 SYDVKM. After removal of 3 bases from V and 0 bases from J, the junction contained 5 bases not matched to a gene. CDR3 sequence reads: CASSFGSGGSTDTQYF. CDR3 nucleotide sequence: TGTGCCAGCAGTTTCGGGAGCGGGGGAAGCACAGATACGCAGTATTTT.

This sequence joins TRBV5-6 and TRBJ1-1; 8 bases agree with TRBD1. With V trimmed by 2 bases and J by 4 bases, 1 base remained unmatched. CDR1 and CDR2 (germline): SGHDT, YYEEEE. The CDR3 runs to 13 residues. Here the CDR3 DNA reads TGTGCCAGCAGCTTAACAGGGGGCACTGAAGCTTTCTTT. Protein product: CASSLTGGTEAFF.

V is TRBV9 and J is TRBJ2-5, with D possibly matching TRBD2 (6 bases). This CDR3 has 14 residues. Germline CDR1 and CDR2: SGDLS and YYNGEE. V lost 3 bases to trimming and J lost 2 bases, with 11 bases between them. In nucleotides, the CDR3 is TGTGCCAGCAGCGCTCGGGACTTTCAAGAGACCCAGTACTTC. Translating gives CASSARDFQETQYF.

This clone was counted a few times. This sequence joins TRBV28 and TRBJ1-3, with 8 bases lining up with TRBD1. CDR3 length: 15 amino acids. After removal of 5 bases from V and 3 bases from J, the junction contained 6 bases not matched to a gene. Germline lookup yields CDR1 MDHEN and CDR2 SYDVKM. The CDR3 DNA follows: TGTGCCAGCAGTGAAAGGACAGGGCTTGGAAACACCATATATTTT. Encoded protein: CASSERTGLGNTIYF.

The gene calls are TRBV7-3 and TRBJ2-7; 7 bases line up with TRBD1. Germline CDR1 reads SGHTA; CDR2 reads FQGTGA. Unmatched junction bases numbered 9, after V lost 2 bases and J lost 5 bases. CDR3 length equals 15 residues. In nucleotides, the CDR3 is TGTGCCAGCAGCTTATCCGGGACAGTCAGCGACGAGCAGTACTTC. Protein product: CASSLSGTVSDEQYF.